One and the same sample provided the 10 T cell receptor beta chains below, sequenced in a study of OX40 agonist ivuxolimab in advanced cancers. Clones were read by immunoSEQ multiplex PCR, and TCRdb kept only the in-frame ones, dropping some. Among approximately 76,000 clones listed, 65% to 90% were seen once. The source was CD4+ or CD8+ T cells sorted from blood, collected in a trial of the OX40 agonist ivuxolimab. All receptors come from an adult with an advanced solid tumor such as melanoma, head and neck, liver or kidney cancer.

The chain is built from TRBV7-2 and TRBJ2-3; 9 nucleotides agree with TRBD2. Trimming took 1 base from V and 1 from J; bases not matched to a gene: 9. There are 18 residues in the CDR3. Per the germline V gene, CDR1 is SGHTA and CDR2 is FQGNSA. CDR3 sequence reads: CASSLGLAGLPGTDTQYF. The CDR3, as DNA: TGTGCCAGCAGCTTAGGGCTAGCGGGGCTTCCCGGCACAGATACGCAGTATTTT. The variable domain in full, completed from reference TRBV7-2 and TRBJ2-3, reads GAGVSQSPSNKVTEKGKDVELRCDPISGHTALYWYRQSLGQGLEFLIYFQGNSAPDKSGLPSDRFSAERTGGSVSTLTIQRTQQEDSAVYLCASSLGLAGLPGTDTQYFGPGTRLTVL.

This chain's CDR3 is CATNPLGRTNSPLHF. The CDR3 bases are TGTGCCACCAACCCGCTGGGGCGGACTAATTCACCCCTCCACTTT. The V and J genes are TRBV6-1 and TRBJ1-6, with D maybe TRBD1 (5 bases). Per germline, CDR1 MNHNS and CDR2 SASEGT. This CDR3 region has 15 residues. V was shortened by 10 bases and J by 6 bases, with 19 bases between the two germline ends.

CDR3 coding DNA: TGCGCCAGCAGCTTTGACCCAACTCGGGTCAACACCGGGGAGCTGTTTTTT. It yields the protein CASSFDPTRVNTGELFF. The chain recombines TRBV5-1 with TRBJ2-2; D not resolved. The CDR3 runs to 17 residues. Trimming removed 2 bases from V and 2 bases from J, with 16 bases in between. CDR1 and CDR2 from the germline V gene are SGHRS and YFSETQ.

The chain carries TRBV4-2 and TRBJ1-6; unclear D gene. The CDR3 contains 14 residues. Germline lookup yields CDR1 LGHNA and CDR2 YNFKEQ. V gave up 1 base and J gave up 11 bases, with 12 bases separating them. The CDR3 DNA reads TGTGCCAGCAGCCAAGCCTCCGGACCTGCACCCCTCCACTTT. It is translated as CASSQASGPAPLHF.

This sequence joins TRBV5-4 and TRBJ2-7; possibly TRBD1 for D (7 bases). CDR3 length: 14 residues. Germline CDR1 reads SGHNT; CDR2 reads YYREEE (reference sequence). V dropped 4 bases and J dropped 0 bases, with 11 bases sitting between them. In DNA, the CDR3 is TGTGCCAGCAGCCACCAGGGGGGCTCCTACGAGCAGTACTTC. Encoded protein: CASSHQGGSYEQYF.

This clone has just one count. The chain has TRBV7-2 and TRBJ2-7; D may be TRBD1 (7 bases). The ends were cut back, 5 bases at V and 2 bases at J, with 16 bases in the middle. CDR3 length equals 15 residues. Looked up from germline, CDR1 is SGHTA and CDR2 is FQGNSA. Here the CDR3 DNA reads TGTGCCAGCAGCCAAGCCGCGGGACAGACCTACGAGCAGTACTTC. Protein: CASSQAAGQTYEQYF.

This chain joins TRBV6-5 and TRBJ2-7; TRBD1 is a possible D gene (5 bases). V shed 5 bases and J shed 5 bases, with 16 bases lying between them. Germline lookup yields CDR1 MNHEY and CDR2 SVGAGI. The CDR3 totals 14 residues. The CDR3 sequence: CASSETQGSHEQYF. The CDR3 nucleotides read TGTGCCAGCAGTGAAACGCAGGGTTCCCACGAGCAGTACTTC.

V gene TRBV27 combines with J gene TRBJ1-3; 7 bases match TRBD1. The CDR3 runs to 20 residues. Germline CDR1 is MNHEY and CDR2 is SMNVEV (reference sequence). The J segment lost 4 bases and the V segment lost 3 bases, leaving 21 bases of the junction unmatched. The CDR3, as DNA: TGTGCCAGCAGTTTCTCCCTAGTCTTCGGCACAGGGGCGGGGGGAAACACCATATATTTT. The encoded protein is CASSFSLVFGTGAGGNTIYF.

This clone was found once. One end of the junction fails to match germline, which may point to a read error. The chain combines TRBV7-2 with TRBJ1-4; D may be TRBD1 (5 bases). In germline, CDR1 is SGHTA, CDR2 FQGNSA. There are 13 residues in the CDR3. The CDR3 spells CASSLVPGEKLFF. The CDR3 DNA is TGTGCCAGCAGCTTAGTCCCGGGGGAAAAGCTGTTTTTT.

The rearrangement joins TRBV5-1 to TRBJ1-2; D not certain. Trimming removed 0 bases at V and 4 bases at J, with 10 bases between. The germline V gene encodes CDR1 SGHRS and CDR2 YFSETQ. The CDR3 spans 14 residues. The CDR3 nucleotides read TGCGCCAGCAGCTTGGCTAGGGAGGGCTATGGCTACACCTTC. Translated, it gives CASSLAREGYGYTF.